Below, 13 T cell receptor beta chains from the same sample are listed, as sequenced in a study of blood T cells in healthy people across ages. The second PCR ran about 6 to 12 cycles with a sample-barcoded 5' primer and J-beta primers. MiXCR was run by TCRdb on the 5' RACE reads, yielding one entry per CDR3 protein. Found here are approximately 800,000 distinct CDR3 sequences, roughly 25% of them singletons; the top ten hold 3%. The same data also contributed to another study, on T cells of mothers and their children.

The source material was blood. The receptors come from a boy aged 5-17 years in good health.

The chain links TRBV19 to TRBJ2-4, with a weak D call TRBD2 (5 bases). From germline, CDR1 is LNHDA and CDR2 SQIVND (reference sequence). Trimming removed 4 bases at V and 2 bases at J, with 12 bases between. The CDR3 is 15 amino acids. In DNA form, the CDR3 reads TGTGCCAGTAGTAGTAGCGTAAGGTCCAAAAACATTCAGTACTTC. The encoded protein is CASSSSVRSKNIQYF.

The chain combines TRBV2 with TRBJ2-3, with D uncertain. V was pared by 2 bases and J by 2 bases, with 14 bases between. The CDR3 loop spans 16 amino acids. The germline CDR1 and CDR2 sequences are SNHLY and FYNNEI. The DNA of the CDR3 is TGTGCCAGCAGTGAAAGATCTGGAACTAACACAGATACGCAGTATTTT. Protein sequence: CASSERSGTNTDTQYF. Full variable domain (outside the CDR3, taken from reference TRBV2 and TRBJ2-3): EPEVTQTPSHQVTQMGQEVILRCVPISNHLYFYWYRQILGQKVEFLVSFYNNEISEKSEIFDDQFSVERPDGSNFTLKIRSTKLEDSAMYFCASSERSGTNTDTQYFGPGTRLTVL.

A remark on this clonotype: Germline and junction disagree at one end, which may indicate a read error. V is TRBV7-9 and J is TRBJ2-5, with D possibly matching TRBD2 (6 bases). The CDR3 is 15 amino acids. CDR1 and CDR2 from the germline V gene are SEHNR and FQNEAQ (reference sequence). CDR3 nucleotides: TGTGCCTGCAGCTGGACTATATCACCCCAAGAGACCCAGTACTTC. Residues: CACSWTISPQETQYF.

This clonotype was observed a handful of times. The J gene is TRBJ2-5, the V gene TRBV7-6, with a tentative D call TRBD1 (6 bases). The J call may not be correct, given that the DNA end is closer to TRBJ2-7. CDR1 and CDR2 from the germline V gene are SGHVS and FNYEAQ. The CDR3 extends over 15 amino acids. The CDR3 protein is CASSLVGGTGYEQYF. The DNA for the CDR3 is TGTGCCAGCAGCTTAGTAGGGGGAACGGGGTACGAGCAGTACTTC.

This clonotype showed up many times. The chain is built from TRBV6-5 and TRBJ2-7; D ambiguous. Per the germline V gene, CDR1 is MNHEY and CDR2 is SVGAGI. V lost 0 bases, J lost 1 base, and 4 bases lay in between. The CDR3 is made up of 13 amino acids. The chain's CDR3 is CASSYSRSYEQYF. DNA of the CDR3: TGTGCCAGCAGTTACTCTAGATCCTACGAGCAGTACTTC.

The chain combines TRBV5-1 with TRBJ1-2; D possibly corresponds to TRBD1 (6 bases). CDR1 is SGHRS and CDR2 is YFSETQ in the germline V gene. The CDR3 has 14 amino acids. Trimming stripped 2 bases from V and 9 bases from J, with 17 bases between. CDR3 coding DNA: TGCGCCAGCAGCTTCCGGGAACCAGGGGATCGCTACACCTTC. Protein sequence: CASSFREPGDRYTF.

This chain uses TRBV7-9 with TRBJ2-3, with unresolved D. V lost 3 bases to trimming and J lost 5 bases, with 6 bases between them. Germline values: CDR1 SEHNR, CDR2 FQNEAQ (reference sequence). The CDR3 extends over 12 amino acids. The CDR3 nucleotides are TGTGCCAGCAGCTTTTATGTAGATACGCAGTATTTT. This gives the protein CASSFYVDTQYF.

Here the CDR3 DNA reads TGTGCCAGCAGCTTAGGGCCCACAGGGGAGAGCGAGCAGTACTTC. Translating it yields CASSLGPTGESEQYF. V and J are TRBV7-6 and TRBJ2-5; 7 positions match TRBD1. The end of the DNA aligns better with TRBJ2-7, so the J call may be wrong. The CDR3 consists of 15 residues. The germline V gene has CDR1 SGHVS and CDR2 FNYEAQ.

This clonotype occurred a few times. The chain combines TRBV3-1 with TRBJ2-1; the D gene is possibly TRBD1 (5 bases). The assigned J gene may be wrong: the sequence end matches TRBJ2-7 better. Germline V gives CDR1 LGHDT, CDR2 YNNKEL (reference sequence). This CDR3 contains 17 residues. The CDR3 is CASSQEGPQSSSYEQYF. Here the CDR3 DNA reads TGTGCCAGCAGCCAAGAGGGGCCACAGAGTAGCTCCTACGAGCAGTACTTC.

This clonotype was recorded a few times. V is TRBV21-1 and J is TRBJ2-4. TRBV21-1 is a pseudogene locus. This CDR3 is built from 16 residues. The CDR3: CASTKSRWLAKNIQYF. CDR3 in DNA: TGTGCCAGCACAAAGTCGAGATGGCTGGCCAAGAACATTCAGTACTTC.

This chain's CDR3 is CASSHPQNTEAFF. The DNA for the CDR3 is TGCGCCAGCAGCCACCCCCAGAACACTGAAGCTTTCTTT. This rearrangement joins TRBV5-1 to TRBJ1-1; D gene unclear. Germline CDR1 and CDR2: SGHRS and YFSETQ. V dropped 4 bases and J dropped 1 base, with 8 bases sitting between them. CDR3 size: 13 residues.

This clonotype came up a few times. The gene calls are TRBV12-3 or TRBV12-4 and TRBJ1-1; D might be TRBD1 (5 bases). The CDR3 covers 12 residues. The V end lost 3 bases, the J end lost 5 bases, and 7 bases lay between the germline ends. CDR3 loop: CASSLGPTEAFF. As DNA, the CDR3 is TGTGCCAGCAGTTTGGGGCCAACTGAAGCTTTCTTT.

In its sample, this clonotype was seen a few times. J is TRBJ2-5 and V is TRBV29-1; D gene unclear. The better agreement between TRBJ2-1 and the DNA end casts doubt on the J call. The CDR3 length is 14 residues. Germline CDR1 and CDR2: SQVTM and ANQGSEA. CDR3 DNA: TGCAGCGTTGAAGAGGGCGAAGGCACTAATGAGCAGTTCTTC. It is translated as CSVEEGEGTNEQFF.